Below, 8 T cell receptor beta chains from the same sample are listed, as sequenced in a study of human T cells and chemical hapten exposure. TCRdb re-analysed the RACE reads in MiXCR, keeping a single row per CDR3 protein. The sample shows 25,000 to 35,000 distinct CDR3 sequences, about 7.2% of them seen only once. Time point noted: healthy volunteer bleed at 2 weeks. RNA extraction used unfractionated whole blood as the source of total RNA. Sample: whole blood. Receptors were obtained from a human donor in good health. Some clones in this sample may be carry-over from other donors' samples.

Many counts were recorded for this clonotype. CDR3 region: CASSYSSSLHEQYF. The CDR3 coding sequence is TGTGCCAGCAGTTACTCGTCTAGTCTCCACGAGCAGTACTTC. The genes are TRBV6-6 and TRBJ2-7; no clear D gene. The CDR3 extends over 14 amino acids. Between the trimmed V and J ends, which lost 0 bases and 5 bases, there was a span of 11 bases. The germline V gene encodes CDR1 MNHNY and CDR2 SVGAGI (reference sequence).

The chain employs TRBV7-2 and TRBJ2-3; 7 nucleotides align to TRBD1. Trimming took 5 bases from V and 1 from J; bases not matched to a gene: 6. This CDR3 is built from 15 residues. CDR1 SGHTA and CDR2 FQGNSA come from the germline V gene. The CDR3 protein is CASSPDRARTDTQYF. For the CDR3, the DNA is TGTGCCAGCAGCCCAGACAGGGCACGCACAGATACGCAGTATTTT.

The chain joins TRBV7-2 to TRBJ2-3; D remains ambiguous. This CDR3 is built from 14 residues. Germline-derived CDR1 and CDR2 are SGHTA and FQGNSA. Trimming pared 1 base from V and 2 bases from J, leaving 7 bases between. The CDR3 DNA reads as TGTGCCAGCAGCTTAGTTAGTTACACAGATACGCAGTATTTT. It yields the protein CASSLVSYTDTQYF.

This clonotype was recorded a few times. The chain employs TRBV7-6 and TRBJ1-1; TRBD1 aligns across 7 bases. Trimming cost V 5 bases and J 1 base; bases outside gene matches: 10. The CDR3 extends over 16 amino acids. CDR1 and CDR2 from the germline V gene are SGHVS and FNYEAQ. In DNA, the CDR3 is TGTGCCAGCAGCCCCACCTGGACAGGTCAGAACACTGAAGCTTTCTTT. Encoded protein: CASSPTWTGQNTEAFF.

This chain joins TRBV5-4 and TRBJ2-3, with a tentative D call TRBD1 (5 bases). V dropped 0 bases and J dropped 1 base, with 9 bases sitting between them. Germline V gene lookup returns CDR1 SGHNT and CDR2 YYREEE (reference sequence). There are 15 residues in the CDR3. CDR3 in DNA: TGTGCCAGCAGCTTGGGGGCAGGGCGCACAGATACGCAGTATTTT. Amino acid sequence: CASSLGAGRTDTQYF.

The sample holds a few counts of this clonotype. The chain employs TRBV12-3 or TRBV12-4 and TRBJ2-1; tentative D call: TRBD2 (6 bases). The V end was cut by 7 bases, the J end by 9 bases, with 16 bases between. This CDR3 spans 13 amino acids. The CDR3 here is CASNPAGLPEQFF. The CDR3 coding sequence is TGTGCCAGCAACCCCGCGGGACTTCCTGAGCAGTTCTTC.

In this sample, this clonotype turned up many times. V is TRBV7-2 and J is TRBJ2-3; a weak D match, TRBD2 (5 bases). The CDR3 has 16 amino acids. Trimming stripped 2 bases from V and 3 bases from J, with 15 bases between. Germline values: CDR1 SGHTA, CDR2 FQGNSA. The CDR3 region has the DNA TGTGCCAGCAGCTTAAGGCCCGGACTCGGAACAGATACGCAGTATTTT. It yields the protein CASSLRPGLGTDTQYF.

This clonotype was recorded many times. The rearrangement links TRBV5-1 to TRBJ1-1; 8 bases map to TRBD1. V lost 7 bases to trimming and J lost 11 bases; unmatched junction nucleotides: 13. Per the germline V gene, CDR1 is SGHRS and CDR2 is YFSETQ. This CDR3 contains 13 residues. DNA of the CDR3: TGCGCCAGCGGACCCGGCACAGGGGGGAAGGCTTTCTTT. Translation gives CASGPGTGGKAFF.